The clone carrying this T cell receptor beta chain came up once. V shed 3 bases and J shed 2 bases, with 2 bases lying between them. This CDR3 is 12 amino acids long. This entry comes from a study of blood T cell repertoires in COVID-19. Produced via immunoSEQ multiplex PCR; TCRdb's table is partial and in-frame only. The sample includes 150,000 to 200,000 clones, 65% to 85% seen only once; the top ten take less than 6%. This chain connects TRBV12-3 or TRBV12-4 to TRBJ1-3; D not certain. The specimen was PBMCs or T cells enriched from blood (not recorded which). This TCR was recovered from a man in his forties who had recovered from COVID-19. CDR3 residues: CASSFAGNTIYF. CDR3 sequence (DNA): TGTGCCAGCAGTTTCGCTGGAAACACCATATATTTT.